Listed here are 17 T cell receptor beta chains from one sample, sequenced in a study of response to subunit inactivated influenza vaccine. TCRdb recomputed calls from the RT-PCR reads with MiXCR, one row per CDR3 protein. The sample has roughly 500,000 distinct CDR3 sequences; roughly 27% are singletons. The sequencing used CD4+ T cells sorted from PBMCs, collected more than 4 days after vaccination. These TCRs come from a man aged 45-60 years who received an inactivated influenza vaccine.

The rearrangement links TRBV5-6 to TRBJ1-2; TRBD1 aligns across 7 bases. The CDR3 has 13 amino acids. Germline CDR1 is SGHDT and CDR2 is YYEEEE. V gave up 4 bases and J gave up 5 bases; unmatched junction bases: 5. CDR3 bases: TGTGCCAGCAGCATAGGGACAGAATATGGCTACACCTTC. This sequence encodes CASSIGTEYGYTF.

In its sample, this clonotype was seen a few times. This chain links TRBV5-4 with TRBJ2-1, with a weak D call TRBD1 (6 bases). Germline CDR1 and CDR2: SGHNT and YYREEE (reference sequence). Trimming cost V 3 bases and J 5 bases, with 9 bases left between them. The CDR3 runs to 13 residues. In nucleotides, the CDR3 is TGTGCCAGCAGCTCGGGACAAAACAATGAGCAGTTCTTC. Its protein is CASSSGQNNEQFF.

This chain joins TRBV7-6 and TRBJ2-7; D may correspond to TRBD1 or TRBD2 (5 bases each). CDR3 length: 14 amino acids. The germline gives CDR1 SGHVS, CDR2 FNYEAQ. Trimming took 3 bases from V and 3 from J, leaving 12 bases between them. The CDR3 loop reads CASSLGPQYYEQYF. CDR3 in DNA: TGTGCCAGCAGCTTGGGACCACAGTACTACGAGCAGTACTTC.

The table lists this clonotype with a few counts. CDR3 DNA: TGTGCCAGCAGCCAAGATCTCGGACTACCTAACAATGAGCAGTTCTTC. Its protein is CASSQDLGLPNNEQFF. The genes are TRBV3-1 and TRBJ2-1, with D perhaps TRBD2 (6 bases). Trimming removed 0 bases from V and 5 bases from J, with 14 bases in between. The length of the CDR3 is 16 residues. Germline lookup yields CDR1 LGHDT and CDR2 YNNKEL (reference sequence).

This clonotype was counted only a few times. This sequence joins TRBV9 and TRBJ2-1, with 7 bases fitting TRBD2. With 6 bases clipped from V and 0 bases from J, the junction kept 12 bases outside the gene matches. CDR1 and CDR2 (germline): SGDLS, YYNGEE. The CDR3 totals 17 residues. CDR3 in DNA: TGTGCCAGCACCCCGCGGGGGAAAACTCACTCCTACAATGAGCAGTTCTTC. Its protein product is CASTPRGKTHSYNEQFF.

The chain uses TRBV4-2 and TRBJ2-1; D unresolved. V gave up 1 base and J gave up 7 bases, with 8 bases separating them. The length of the CDR3 is 13 residues. Germline V gene lookup returns CDR1 LGHNA and CDR2 YNFKEQ. CDR3 amino acids: CASSQVKENEQFF. The CDR3 nucleotides are TGTGCCAGCAGCCAAGTCAAAGAAAATGAGCAGTTCTTC.

This clonotype was seen many times. This chain uses TRBV29-1 with TRBJ2-7; D could derive from TRBD1 or TRBD2 (5 bases each). The CDR3 loop spans 12 amino acids. The V and J ends lost 7 bases and 5 bases respectively, with 15 bases between them. Germline V gene sequence: CDR1 SQVTM, CDR2 ANQGSEA. CDR3 DNA sequence: TGCAGCGCCGGGACGTCACCTAACGAGCAGTACTTC. Its protein product is CSAGTSPNEQYF.

This chain links TRBV7-8 with TRBJ2-1, with no clear D. V dropped 4 bases and J dropped 5 bases, with 15 bases sitting between them. There are 15 residues in the CDR3. CDR1 and CDR2 from the germline V gene are SGHVS and FQNEAQ. The CDR3 is CASSSRIPLHNEQFF. CDR3 sequence (DNA): TGTGCCAGCAGCTCCCGTATCCCACTACACAATGAGCAGTTCTTC.

This clonotype was counted a few times. The chain links TRBV5-1 to TRBJ2-7, with 8 bases aligning to TRBD2. This CDR3 comprises 15 residues. Germline values: CDR1 SGHRS, CDR2 YFSETQ. The ends lost 1 base at V and 0 bases at J; junction bases unmatched: 3. The CDR3 DNA reads as TGCGCCAGCAGCTTGACGGGGGGGCACTCCTACGAGCAGTACTTC. Translated: CASSLTGGHSYEQYF. The full variable domain, rest sourced from reference TRBV5-1 and TRBJ2-7, is KAGVTQTPRYLIKTRGQQVTLSCSPISGHRSVSWYQQTPGQGLQFLFEYFSETQRNKGNFPGRFSGRQFSNSRSEMNVSTLELGDSALYLCASSLTGGHSYEQYFGPGTRLTVT.

This chain uses TRBV12-3 or TRBV12-4 with TRBJ2-1; maybe TRBD2 (6 bases). V was pared by 1 base and J by 8 bases, with 12 bases between. This CDR3 region has 14 residues. CDR3: CASSLGGGVDEQFF. CDR3 bases: TGTGCCAGCAGTTTAGGGGGCGGGGTCGATGAGCAGTTCTTC.

To note about this clonotype: Germline is not matched at one junction end, which may reflect a read error. The rearrangement joins TRBV12-3 or TRBV12-4 to TRBJ1-4, with TRBD1 identical over 7 bases. The CDR3 loop spans 15 amino acids. The CDR3 bases are TGTGTCAGCAGTTTCTCCGGGACAGACGGTGAAAAACTGTTTTTT. Encoded protein: CVSSFSGTDGEKLFF.

The CDR3 nucleotides read TGTGCCAGCAGCGTAGACGCTAGACAAAGTTCAAATACGCAGTATTTT. Translating it yields CASSVDARQSSNTQYF. V gene TRBV9 combines with J gene TRBJ2-3, with no clear D. V lost 0 bases to trimming and J lost 7 bases, with 18 bases between them. CDR1 is SGDLS, CDR2 YYNGEE, per germline. The CDR3 runs to 16 residues.

The table lists this clonotype with a few counts. V and J are TRBV20-1 and TRBJ1-5; 7 bases fit TRBD1. V was pared by 3 bases and J by 2 bases, with 7 bases of the junction left unmatched. This CDR3 is built from 15 residues. From germline, CDR1 is DFQATT and CDR2 SNEGSKA (reference sequence). The CDR3 bases are TGCAGTGCTAGGGCCGGGACAGACGGCAATCAGCCCCAGCATTTT. This encodes CSARAGTDGNQPQHF.

The chain links TRBV20-1 to TRBJ2-7; TRBD2 aligns across 8 bases. The CDR3 is made up of 12 amino acids. Per the germline V gene, CDR1 is DFQATT and CDR2 is SNEGSKA (reference sequence). After removal of 3 bases from V and 6 bases from J, the junction contained 4 bases not matched to a gene. In nucleotides, the CDR3 is TGCAGTGCTAGCGGGAGGGAGGGCGAGCAGTACTTC. Protein: CSASGREGEQYF.

The genes are TRBV7-9 and TRBJ2-1; 9 positions agree with TRBD1. V lost 2 bases and J lost 7; bases outside the gene matches: 12. There are 17 residues in the CDR3. Per germline, CDR1 SEHNR and CDR2 FQNEAQ (reference sequence). The CDR3 here is CASSLSPGQGTWNEQFF. CDR3 DNA sequence: TGTGCCAGCAGCTTAAGTCCCGGACAGGGGACGTGGAATGAGCAGTTCTTC.

This clonotype was counted only a few times. This chain links TRBV11-2 with TRBJ2-5, with no clear D. Germline assignment: CDR1 SGHAT and CDR2 FQNNGV. This CDR3 has 16 residues. V was cut by 5 bases and J by 5 bases, with 21 bases left in between. The CDR3 coding sequence is TGTGCCAGCAGCCCCCGGTCTACGTTTTTTGGGGAGACCCAGTACTTC. Translated, it gives CASSPRSTFFGETQYF.

The rearrangement links TRBV3-1 to TRBJ1-6; no clear D. Germline CDR1 is LGHDT and CDR2 is YNNKEL (reference sequence). CDR3 size: 14 residues. V was pared by 3 bases and J by 10 bases, with 13 bases between. The CDR3 spells CASSHWRERSPLHF. CDR3 coding DNA: TGTGCCAGCAGCCATTGGCGCGAGAGGTCACCCCTCCACTTT. The full variable domain, completed using reference TRBV3-1 and TRBJ1-6, is DTAVSQTPKYLVTQMGNDKSIKCEQNLGHDTMYWYKQDSKKFLKIMFSYNNKELIINETVPNRFSPKSPDKAHLNLHINSLELGDSAVYFCASSHWRERSPLHFGNGTRLTVT.